This T cell receptor (beta chain) was identified during a study of blood T cell repertoires in COVID-19. At the level of the study: Either two negative PCRs, clearance, or symptom resolution qualified Cohort 3 donors as recovered.

Sequencing used immunoSEQ multiplex PCR; TCRdb keeps in-frame clones, though not all of them. The sample holds roughly 340,000 clones, about 89% seen once. This CDR3 is built from 13 residues. The germline V gene has CDR1 MNHEY and CDR2 SVGAGI. V was pared by 7 bases and J by 2 bases, with 11 bases between. Participant-given clinical history determined each cohort assignment. This clonotype originated in a man in his forties or fifties in a cohort exposed to, infected with or recovered from COVID-19 (not recorded which). The rearrangement joins TRBV6-5 to TRBJ1-1; D unclear. The material sequenced was PBMCs or T cells enriched from blood (not recorded which). The chain's CDR3 is CASMEGRNTEAFF. Here the CDR3 DNA reads TGTGCCAGCATGGAGGGCCGCAACACTGAAGCTTTCTTT.